A single sample is the source of the 26 T cell receptor beta chains below, sequenced in a study of technical replicates of blood from four donors. Profiling relied on immunoSEQ multiplex PCR, and the TCRdb table lists in-frame clones only, not all of them. This table has around 97,000 clones, around 96% appearing once. The sequenced material came from T cells isolated from PBMCs. These receptors all come from a human donor in good health.

V and J are TRBV6-1 and TRBJ2-2; 9 positions agree with TRBD2. Trimming took 7 bases from V and 7 from J; bases not matched to a gene: 7. This CDR3 contains 14 residues. CDR1 and CDR2 (germline): MNHNS, SASEGT. The CDR3 sequence is CASTAGGGIGELFF. For the CDR3, the DNA is TGTGCCAGCACAGCGGGAGGAGGCATCGGGGAGCTGTTTTTT.

This chain connects TRBV13 to TRBJ2-3, with TRBD1 identical over 9 bases. J lost 6 bases, V lost 5 bases, and 6 bases had no gene match. The CDR3 is 14 amino acids. CDR1 is PRHDT and CDR2 is FYEKMQ in the germline V gene (reference sequence). The DNA for the CDR3 is TGTGCCAGCAGCACCACACAGGGGGCGGATACGCAGTATTTT. Translated: CASSTTQGADTQYF.

The chain joins TRBV7-8 to TRBJ2-2; D is ambiguous. Germline V gene sequence: CDR1 SGHVS, CDR2 FQNEAQ. The CDR3 has 12 residues. V lost 5 bases and J 6 bases, leaving 7 bases between the germline ends. CDR3: CASSPVSGELFF. CDR3 DNA sequence: TGTGCCAGCAGCCCGGTTTCCGGGGAGCTGTTTTTT.

The DNA for the CDR3 is TGCGCCAGCAGTGAGTCGCTAGGGGGCGAGGACGAGCAGTACTTC. Protein product: CASSESLGGEDEQYF. This rearrangement joins TRBV10-1 to TRBJ2-7, with 7 bases identical to TRBD1. Losses at the gene ends were 0 bases for V and 5 bases for J; bases not matched to a gene: 7. The CDR3 sequence is 15 residues long. The germline CDR1 and CDR2 sequences are WNHNN and SYGVQD (reference sequence).

J is TRBJ1-1 and V is TRBV30; no definite D call. CDR1 is GTSNPN, CDR2 SVGIG, per germline (reference sequence). Trimming removed 3 bases from V and 6 bases from J, with 20 bases in between. The CDR3 runs 15 residues. The CDR3 protein is CAWSLYSDMVPEAFF. CDR3 nucleotides: TGTGCCTGGAGCCTATATTCCGATATGGTCCCTGAAGCTTTCTTT.

The chain has TRBV4-3 and TRBJ2-1; 7 bases are shared with TRBD1. This CDR3 is built from 16 residues. Germline V gene sequence: CDR1 LGHNA, CDR2 YSLEER. Losses at the gene ends were 0 bases for V and 10 bases for J; bases not matched to a gene: 12. The CDR3 loop reads CASSQEGQTGFREQFF. The DNA for the CDR3 is TGCGCCAGCAGCCAAGAGGGCCAGACAGGGTTCAGAGAGCAGTTCTTC.

The J gene is TRBJ2-3, the V gene TRBV19; the match to TRBD1 covers 10 bases. V lost 5 bases to trimming and J lost 4 bases; unmatched junction nucleotides: 3. Germline lookup yields CDR1 LNHDA and CDR2 SQIVND (reference sequence). The CDR3 spans 14 residues. The CDR3 region has the DNA TGTGCCAGTAGTCCCGGGACAGGGGCAGATACGCAGTATTTT. Residues: CASSPGTGADTQYF.

This chain links TRBV5-6 with TRBJ1-2, with D tentatively TRBD1 (5 bases). Looked up from germline, CDR1 is SGHDT and CDR2 is YYEEEE. Trimming stripped 3 bases from V and 3 bases from J, with 9 bases between. This CDR3 region has 13 residues. This CDR3 is CASSWGGDYGYTF. For the CDR3, the DNA is TGTGCCAGCAGCTGGGGGGGGGACTATGGCTACACCTTC.

The CDR3: CASSPPSVYTEAFF. In DNA form, the CDR3 reads TGTGCCAGCTCACCACCTAGTGTGTACACTGAAGCTTTCTTT. The rearrangement uses TRBV18 and TRBJ1-1; D gene unclear. V lost 0 bases and J 3 bases, leaving 8 bases between the germline ends. The CDR3 has 14 amino acids. Germline V gene lookup returns CDR1 KGHSH and CDR2 LQKENI.

The J gene is TRBJ1-4, the V gene TRBV19; D is perhaps TRBD1 (5 bases). V lost 3 bases to trimming and J lost 8 bases, with 10 bases between them. Germline V lookup: CDR1 LNHDA, CDR2 SQIVND (reference sequence). The CDR3 contains 13 residues. The CDR3 bases are TGTGCCAGTAGTATTCAGGGAAGCGAAAAACTGTTTTTT. It translates to CASSIQGSEKLFF.

V gene TRBV4-1 combines with J gene TRBJ2-7, with D possibly matching TRBD2 (6 bases). Germline V gene sequence: CDR1 MGHRA, CDR2 YSYEKL. V dropped 0 bases and J dropped 0 bases, with 9 bases sitting between them. The CDR3 totals 15 residues. The CDR3 bases are TGCGCCAGCAGCCAAGATGGGGGGTACTCCTACGAGCAGTACTTC. This gives the protein CASSQDGGYSYEQYF.

This sequence joins TRBV2 and TRBJ2-7, with 7 bases identical to TRBD1. Germline trimming cut 10 bases from V and 6 bases from J; bases unmatched to any gene: 9. CDR1 and CDR2 (germline): SNHLY, FYNNEI. The CDR3 consists of 12 residues. For the CDR3, the DNA is TGTGCCATACGACAGGGAAAGGGCGAGCAGTACTTC. Translating gives CAIRQGKGEQYF.

The J gene is TRBJ2-3, the V gene TRBV2; 8 nucleotides line up with TRBD2. CDR3 length equals 16 residues. Germline V gives CDR1 SNHLY, CDR2 FYNNEI. J gave up 0 bases and V 7 bases, and 9 bases lay outside the gene matches. The CDR3, as DNA: TGTGCCAGCACGGACGGGAGGGCCCCCAGCACAGATACGCAGTATTTT. Translated: CASTDGRAPSTDTQYF.

The chain has TRBV2 and TRBJ2-1; 11 bases line up with TRBD1. Germline V gene data show CDR1 as SNHLY and CDR2 as FYNNEI. V shed 0 bases, J shed 4 bases, and the junction held 5 bases outside the gene matches. CDR3 length equals 17 residues. In DNA form, the CDR3 reads TGTGCCAGCAGTGAAGCGAGGACAGGGGGCGCGTACAATGAGCAGTTCTTC. Translation: CASSEARTGGAYNEQFF.

This clone was detected only once. The rearrangement links TRBV4-2 to TRBJ2-3; 8 bases map to TRBD1. This CDR3 contains 17 residues. CDR1 is LGHNA, CDR2 YNFKEQ, per germline. V lost 0 bases and J lost 3; bases outside the gene matches: 8. This chain's CDR3 is CASSQDGTGGGTDTQYF. The CDR3 DNA reads TGTGCCAGCAGCCAAGATGGAACAGGGGGAGGAACAGATACGCAGTATTTT.

J is TRBJ1-3 and V is TRBV5-4; D call uncertain. Germline CDR1 SGHNT, CDR2 YYREEE (reference sequence). Trimming cost V 0 bases and J 3 bases, with 4 bases left between them. CDR3 size: 13 residues. CDR3: CASSLGNGNTIYF. The CDR3 nucleotides read TGTGCCAGCAGCTTGGGTAATGGAAACACCATATATTTT.

The V call is TRBV19, the J call TRBJ2-2, with 7 bases aligning to TRBD1. V lost 5 bases to trimming and J lost 4 bases; unmatched junction nucleotides: 7. The CDR3 runs to 15 residues. Germline lookup yields CDR1 LNHDA and CDR2 SQIVND (reference sequence). CDR3 nucleotide sequence: TGTGCCAGTAGTCTGGGGGACAGAATCACCGGGGAGCTGTTTTTT. Its protein product is CASSLGDRITGELFF. Full variable domain (rest looked up from reference TRBV19 and TRBJ2-2): DGGITQSPKYLFRKEGQNVTLSCEQNLNHDAMYWYRQDPGQGLRLIYYSQIVNDFQKGDIAEGYSVSREKKESFPLTVTSAQKNPTAFYLCASSLGDRITGELFFGEGSRLTVL.

The rearrangement uses TRBV28 and TRBJ1-2; 8 nucleotides line up with TRBD1. Germline V gives CDR1 MDHEN, CDR2 SYDVKM. This CDR3 has 11 residues. The V segment lost 3 bases and the J segment 12 bases; nucleotides outside the gene matches: 3. In nucleotides, the CDR3 is TGTGCCAGCAGTTTTGTGACAGGGGACACCTTC. Translation: CASSFVTGDTF.

V is TRBV12-5 and J is TRBJ2-1; D possibly corresponds to TRBD2 (6 bases). CDR3 size: 15 residues. V shed 0 bases and J shed 5 bases, with 11 bases lying between them. Germline assignment: CDR1 LGHNT and CDR2 FRNRAP. In DNA, the CDR3 is TGTGCTAGTGGTTTGGTGGTAGCGGTTCACAATGAGCAGTTCTTC. Encoded protein: CASGLVVAVHNEQFF.

The chain carries TRBV6-5 and TRBJ2-1; 13 bases fit TRBD2. The CDR3 contains 15 residues. From germline, CDR1 is MNHEY and CDR2 SVGAGI. The V and J ends lost 6 bases and 7 bases, in that order; junction bases with no gene match: 6. CDR3 loop: CASSPGTSGTNEQFF. CDR3 nucleotides: TGTGCCAGCAGCCCCGGGACTAGCGGGACAAATGAGCAGTTCTTC.

The chain couples TRBV5-6 to TRBJ1-2, with 9 bases fitting TRBD1. V lost 6 bases and J lost 8; bases outside the gene matches: 11. Per germline, CDR1 SGHDT and CDR2 YYEEEE. The CDR3 spans 14 residues. CDR3 nucleotides: TGTGCCAGCACCCAAACAGGGGGCGCGAGGGGCTACACCTTC. Its translation is CASTQTGGARGYTF.

V usage is TRBV7-9 and J usage is TRBJ1-1; D may be TRBD1 (6 bases). The CDR3 sequence is 14 residues long. The V gene's germline CDR1 is SEHNR and CDR2 FQNEAQ (reference sequence). Trimming removed 5 bases from V and 3 bases from J, with 13 bases in between. Here the CDR3 DNA reads TGTGCCAGCAGCGGGCAGGGGTTGTACACTGAAGCTTTCTTT. Residues: CASSGQGLYTEAFF.

This sequence joins TRBV29-1 and TRBJ1-2, with a possible D match to TRBD1 (5 bases). CDR1 is SQVTM, CDR2 ANQGSEA, per germline. The CDR3 totals 15 residues. Trimming took 6 bases from V and 2 from J, leaving 19 bases between them. The CDR3 region has the DNA TGCAGCGTCCCGGGTACAGGAGGGGCGAACTATGGCTACACCTTC. Amino acid sequence: CSVPGTGGANYGYTF.

The gene calls are TRBV2 and TRBJ2-5, with 8 bases lining up with TRBD1. The J segment lost 4 bases and the V segment lost 8 bases, leaving 9 bases of the junction unmatched. The CDR3 spans 14 residues. CDR1 and CDR2 from the germline V gene are SNHLY and FYNNEI. The CDR3 sequence: CASQEYRGSETQYF. Here the CDR3 DNA reads TGTGCCAGCCAAGAGTACAGGGGGTCAGAGACCCAGTACTTC.

This clone has only one observation. The CDR3 loop reads CASSVDRAVGEAFF. DNA of the CDR3: TGTGCCAGCAGCGTGGACAGGGCGGTCGGTGAAGCTTTCTTT. This rearrangement joins TRBV5-8 to TRBJ1-1; 8 bases are a match to TRBD1. The CDR3 loop spans 14 amino acids. With 4 bases clipped from V and 7 bases from J, the junction kept 9 bases outside the gene matches. From germline, CDR1 is SGHTS and CDR2 YDEGEE.

V is TRBV27 and J is TRBJ1-2, with 7 bases lining up with TRBD1. Germline trimming cut 2 bases from V and 0 bases from J; bases unmatched to any gene: 3. The CDR3 loop spans 15 amino acids. In germline, CDR1 is MNHEY, CDR2 SMNVEV (reference sequence). CDR3 coding DNA: TGTGCCAGCAGTTTAAGGACAGGTTCTAACTATGGCTACACCTTC. Translating gives CASSLRTGSNYGYTF.